A selection of T cell receptor beta chains follows, all from one sample in a study of metastatic and nonmetastatic thyroid tumors. TCRdb re-called clones via MiXCR from the PCR reads. The data hold about 22,000 clones, with 15% to 20% observed a single time. Sequencing was carried out using adjacent normal tissue. The receptors stem from a male donor with papillary thyroid cancer or a benign thyroid nodule (not recorded which). Some clones in this sample may be carry-over from other donors' samples. CDR3s include the opening cysteine and the closing phenylalanine or tryptophan. D genes are given only for firm matches. For some rows the clone size is stated as once, few or many, or as a class when expanded; others skip it.

abundance	j_gene	d_gene	len	v_gene	CDR3nt	CDR3aa
few	TRBJ2-7	TRBD2	15	TRBV11-2	TGTGCCAGCAGCCCCTCAGCGGGAGGGCCGGTCGAGCAGTACTTC	CASSPSAGGPVEQYF
many	TRBJ2-7	NA	12	TRBV18	TGTGCCAGCTCATCAGGAAGCCACGAGCAGTACTTC	CASSSGSHEQYF
NA	TRBJ1-1	NA	15	TRBV6-4	TGTGCCAGCACCAAGGGACATGGGTGGGGGACTAAAGCTTTCTTT	CASTKGHGWGTKAFF
NA	TRBJ1-6	TRBD1	15	TRBV2	TGTGCCAGCAGGGAATTCAGGGGGGCTAATTCACCCCTCCACTTT	CASREFRGANSPLHF
many	TRBJ2-2	NA	15	TRBV3-1	TGTGCCAGCAGCCAACGGTGGGGGGGCGGCGGGGAGCTGTTTTTT	CASSQRWGGGGELFF
NA	TRBJ2-7	NA	13	TRBV25-1	TGTGCCAGCATCTCTTCAGGGGTCTACGAGCAGTACTTC	CASISSGVYEQYF
NA	TRBJ2-3	NA	13	TRBV6-4	TGTGCCAGCAGTTACGGGGGATTAAATACGCAGTATTTC	CASSYGGLNTQYF
many	TRBJ1-5	NA	14	TRBV18	TGTGCCAGCTCACCAGTCTTGGGATCTCAGCCCCAGCATTTT	CASSPVLGSQPQHF
many	TRBJ1-6	NA	15	TRBV4-2	TGTGCCAGCAGTAATCCGGGATCTAATAATTCACCCCTCCACTTT	CASSNPGSNNSPLHF
many	TRBJ2-1	TRBD1	15	TRBV7-2	TGTGCCAGCAGCTTTCCGGGACAGGGGATGAATGAGCAGTTCTTC	CASSFPGQGMNEQFF
NA	TRBJ2-3	NA	15	TRBV9	TGTGCCAGCAGCCCCTCGGGAGTCAACTGGGATACGCAGTATTTT	CASSPSGVNWDTQYF
many	TRBJ1-5	NA	15	TRBV7-8	TGTGCCAGCAGCTTAGGGCGGGGGGGGAATCAGCCCCAGCATTTT	CASSLGRGGNQPQHF
NA	TRBJ2-3	TRBD2	17	TRBV7-6	TGTGCCAGCAGCTTAAACATAGGGACTAGCGGGACAGATACGCAGTATTTT	CASSLNIGTSGTDTQYF
many	TRBJ2-5	TRBD2	15	TRBV5-6	TGTGCCAGCACCTTGGGGGGGATAGTGGTAGAGACCCAGTACTTC	CASTLGGIVVETQYF
once	TRBJ2-3	TRBD2	15	TRBV9	TGCGCCAGCAGCGTAACTAGCGGGAGGGTAGATACGCAGTATTTC	CASSVTSGRVDTQYF
NA	TRBJ2-3	NA	14	TRBV20-1	TGCAGTGCCATCCCGGGGCGCAGCACAGATACGCAGTATTTT	CSAIPGRSTDTQYF
many	TRBJ2-1	TRBD2	15	TRBV5-1	TGCGCCAGCCGAGGGGGGGCTAGCGGGTACAATGAGCAGTTCTTC	CASRGGASGYNEQFF
few	TRBJ1-5	TRBD1	16	TRBV6-2/TRBV6-3	TGTGCCAGCAGTTACGGGACAGGGGTGAACAATCATCCCCATCATTTT	CASSYGTGVNNHPHHF
few	TRBJ2-3	TRBD1	14	TRBV27	TGTGCCAGCAGTTACAGGGGAGTTACACATACGCAGTATTTT	CASSYRGVTHTQYF
many	TRBJ1-6	TRBD1	18	TRBV18	TGTGCCAGCTCACGGTCCCGGGACAGGGTTGAAGGGAATTCACCCCTCCACTTT	CASSRSRDRVEGNSPLHF
NA	TRBJ1-3	NA	15	TRBV5-1	TGCGCCAGCAGCTTGGCCAACGGTGCCGGAAACACCATATATTTT	CASSLANGAGNTIYF
many	TRBJ1-1	TRBD1	12	TRBV20-1	TGCAGTAACGGACAGGGTCAGACTGAAGCTTTCTTT	CSNGQGQTEAFF
NA	TRBJ2-2	NA	10	TRBV6-1	TGTGCCACCGGCGCCGGGGAGCTGTTTTTT	CATGAGELFF
few	TRBJ2-2	TRBD1	14	TRBV24-1	TGTGACACCATTCAGGGGGTGAACGCCGGGGAGCTGTTTTTT	CDTIQGVNAGELFF
many	TRBJ2-5	NA	15	TRBV2	TGTGCCAGCAGCCACGAGGGGTCCCTTCAAGAGACCCAGTACTTC	CASSHEGSLQETQYF
NA	TRBJ2-2	NA	15	TRBV12-3/TRBV12-4	TGTGAAAGCGGCCTAGTCCTAGCTGACACCGGGGAGCTGTTTTTT	CESGLVLADTGELFF
many	TRBJ1-1	NA	13	TRBV18	TGTGCCAGCTCACCGGGATCGAACACTGAAGCTTTCTTT	CASSPGSNTEAFF
many	TRBJ2-2	NA	13	TRBV3-1	TGTGCCAGCAGCACCCCCGGGTCCATTAAGCTGTTTTTT	CASSTPGSIKLFF
many	TRBJ1-4	NA	14	TRBV10-3	TGTGCCATCAGTGGTACTGCAACTAATGAAAAACTGTTTTTT	CAISGTATNEKLFF
NA	TRBJ1-5	NA	16	TRBV4-1	TGCGCCAGCAGCCTGAGCGGACAGATTAGCAAACAGCCCCAGCATTTT	CASSLSGQISKQPQHF
many	TRBJ1-2	NA	13	TRBV9	TGTGCCAGCAGCGTAGGTAGCCGAGGCGGCTACACCTTC	CASSVGSRGGYTF
many	TRBJ1-4	NA	15	TRBV19	TGTGCCAGTAGTATATCCTCCGGGACTACCGAAAAACTGTTTTTT	CASSISSGTTEKLFF
NA	TRBJ2-1	TRBD2	13	TRBV7-9	TGTACCAGCAGCCCTGGGACTAGGTGTGAGCAGTTCTTC	CTSSPGTRCEQFF
NA	TRBJ2-2	TRBD2	14	TRBV5-4	TGTGCCAGCAGCACCGGACTAGAGGTCGGGGAGCCGTTTTTT	CASSTGLEVGEPFF
many	TRBJ2-5	NA	12	TRBV15	TGTGCCACCAGCAGAGACCAAGAGACCCAGTACTTC	CATSRDQETQYF
many	TRBJ2-6	NA	17	TRBV27	TGTGCCAGCTCAATGCGGGTCCCTAGCTCTGGGGCCAACGTCCTGACTTTC	CASSMRVPSSGANVLTF
few	TRBJ1-2	NA	13	TRBV25-1	TGTGCCAGCAGTGAAGGGGGGGCGGCCGGCTACACCTTC	CASSEGGAAGYTF
many	TRBJ1-5	NA	13	TRBV5-1	TGCGCCAGCAGCTCCTCTGGTGGTCAGCCCCAGCATTTT	CASSSSGGQPQHF
many	TRBJ1-5	NA	17	TRBV6-1	TGTGCCAGCAGCGAATACAGGGTAACGATAAGCAATCAGCCCCAGCATTTT	CASSEYRVTISNQPQHF
few	TRBJ2-1	TRBD1	15	TRBV7-3	TGTGCCAGCAGCTTCCGGCAGGGGGTAAACAATGAGCAGTTCTTC	CASSFRQGVNNEQFF
medium-sized	TRBJ1-2	TRBD1	14	TRBV6-2/TRBV6-3	TGTGCCAGCACCCACGGGACAGGGATGGATGGCTACACCTTC	CASTHGTGMDGYTF
NA	TRBJ2-7	NA	13	TRBV15	TGTGCCACCAGTGGCGTCCCGGACTACGAGCAGTGCTTC	CATSGVPDYEQCF
many	TRBJ2-5	TRBD1	16	TRBV18	TGTGCCAGCTCTTACGGGACAGGGATTTCCCAAGAGACCCAGTACTTC	CASSYGTGISQETQYF
many	TRBJ1-1	NA	16	TRBV15	TGTGCCACCTGCACCGGTGTGGGCGTCATGAACACTGAAGCTTTCTTT	CATCTGVGVMNTEAFF
medium-sized	TRBJ2-2	NA	15	TRBV7-3	TGTGCCAGCAGCTCGACGAGCGAAGGCGCCGGGGAGCTGTTTTTT	CASSSTSEGAGELFF